This entry features one T cell receptor (beta chain) sequence. Trimming stripped 3 bases from V and 6 bases from J, with 11 bases between. The CDR3 is 12 residues long. Germline CDR1 SQVTM, CDR2 ANQGSEA. Here immunoSEQ multiplex PCR was the method, and the copy in TCRdb shows in-frame clones only, minus some. This table has about 93,000 clones, 85% to 95% appearing once. The sample originates from a study of T cell changes during pregnancy in multiple sclerosis. The TCR comes from a female donor with multiple sclerosis, enrolled in a pregnancy study. The chain recombines TRBV29-1 with TRBJ2-5, with D possibly matching TRBD2 (6 bases). The sample was peripheral blood, taken before pregnancy. The CDR3 spells CSVEEGPKTQYF. In nucleotides, the CDR3 is TGCAGCGTTGAGGAGGGCCCTAAGACCCAGTACTTC.